This T cell receptor (beta chain) is drawn from a study of blood T cell repertoires in COVID-19. Study at large: The samples span acute and convalescent COVID-19 from the United States, Italy and Spain.

Method: immunoSEQ multiplex PCR; TCRdb's copy keeps in-frame clones and lacks some. This sample has fewer than 350,000 clones; 75% to 90% occur once, and the top ten carry under 3%. V dropped 4 bases and J dropped 1; count of bases not matched to a gene: 2. Germline values: CDR1 SEHNR, CDR2 FQNEAQ (reference sequence). The CDR3 is 14 amino acids. Only one count was recorded for this clone. The sequence was obtained from a woman aged 45-60 years who had recovered from COVID-19. Sequencing was done on a sample of PBMCs or T cells enriched from blood (not recorded which). The gene calls are TRBV7-9 and TRBJ1-1; TRBD1 agrees at 8 bases. Here the CDR3 DNA reads TGTGCCAGCAGCTCGGGACAGGCGAACACTGAAGCTTTCTTT. Translation gives CASSSGQANTEAFF.